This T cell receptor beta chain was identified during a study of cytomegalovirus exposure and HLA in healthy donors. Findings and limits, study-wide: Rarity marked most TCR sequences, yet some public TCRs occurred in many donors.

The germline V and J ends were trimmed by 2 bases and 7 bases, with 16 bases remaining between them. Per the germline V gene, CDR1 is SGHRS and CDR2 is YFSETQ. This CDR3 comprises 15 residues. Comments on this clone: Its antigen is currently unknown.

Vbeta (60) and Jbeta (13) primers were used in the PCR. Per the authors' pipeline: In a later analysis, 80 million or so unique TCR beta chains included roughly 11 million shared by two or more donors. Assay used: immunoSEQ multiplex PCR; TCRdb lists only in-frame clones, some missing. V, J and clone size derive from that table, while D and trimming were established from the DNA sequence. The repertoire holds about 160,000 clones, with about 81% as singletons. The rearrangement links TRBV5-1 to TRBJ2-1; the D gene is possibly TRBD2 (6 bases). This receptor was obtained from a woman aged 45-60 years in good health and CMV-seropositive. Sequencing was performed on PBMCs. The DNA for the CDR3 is TGCGCCAGCAGCTTAGCCCGCTCGGAGGGGAATGAGCAGTTCTTC. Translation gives CASSLARSEGNEQFF.